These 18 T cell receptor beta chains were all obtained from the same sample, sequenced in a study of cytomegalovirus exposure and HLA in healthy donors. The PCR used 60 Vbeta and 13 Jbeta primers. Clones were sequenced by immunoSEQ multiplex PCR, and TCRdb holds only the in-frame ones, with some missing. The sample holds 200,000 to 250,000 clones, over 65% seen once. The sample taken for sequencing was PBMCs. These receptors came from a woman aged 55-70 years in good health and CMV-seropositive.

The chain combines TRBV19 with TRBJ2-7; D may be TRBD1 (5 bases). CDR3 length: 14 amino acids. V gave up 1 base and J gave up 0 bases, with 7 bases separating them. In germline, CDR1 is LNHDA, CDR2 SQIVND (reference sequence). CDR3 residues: CASSIAGHSYEQYF. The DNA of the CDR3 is TGTGCCAGTAGTATAGCAGGGCACTCCTACGAGCAGTACTTC. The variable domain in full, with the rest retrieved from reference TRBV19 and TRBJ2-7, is DGGITQSPKYLFRKEGQNVTLSCEQNLNHDAMYWYRQDPGQGLRLIYYSQIVNDFQKGDIAEGYSVSREKKESFPLTVTSAQKNPTAFYLCASSIAGHSYEQYFGPGTRLTVT.

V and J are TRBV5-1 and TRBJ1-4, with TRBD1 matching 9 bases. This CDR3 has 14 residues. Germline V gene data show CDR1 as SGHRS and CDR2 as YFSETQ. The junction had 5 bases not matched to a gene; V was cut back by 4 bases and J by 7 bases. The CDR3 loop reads CASSLGTGIEKLFF. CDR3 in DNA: TGCGCCAGCAGCCTGGGGACAGGGATTGAAAAACTGTTTTTT.

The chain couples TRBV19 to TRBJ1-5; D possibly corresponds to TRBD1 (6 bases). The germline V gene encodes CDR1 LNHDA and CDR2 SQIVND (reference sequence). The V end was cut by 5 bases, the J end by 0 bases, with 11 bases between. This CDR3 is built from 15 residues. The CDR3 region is CASSLDRYSNQPQHF. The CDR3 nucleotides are TGTGCCAGTAGTCTGGACAGATATAGCAATCAGCCCCAGCATTTT.

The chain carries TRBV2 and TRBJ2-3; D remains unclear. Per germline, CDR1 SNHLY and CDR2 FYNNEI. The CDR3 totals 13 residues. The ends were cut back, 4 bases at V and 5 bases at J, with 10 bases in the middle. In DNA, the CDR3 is TGTGCCAGCAGTGCTATTCTAGAAGATACGCAGTATTTT. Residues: CASSAILEDTQYF.

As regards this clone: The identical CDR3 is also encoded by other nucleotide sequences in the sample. The CDR3 loop is CASSSRDSQETQYF. CDR3 coding DNA: TGTGCCAGCAGCTCGAGGGACAGCCAAGAGACCCAGTACTTC. The chain joins TRBV7-8 to TRBJ2-5; 7 bases align to TRBD1. With 4 bases clipped from V and 1 base from J, the junction kept 3 bases outside the gene matches. The CDR3 loop spans 14 amino acids. Germline assignment: CDR1 SGHVS and CDR2 FQNEAQ. The full variable domain, rest sourced from reference TRBV7-8 and TRBJ2-5, is GAGVSQSPRYKVAKRGQDVALRCDPISGHVSLFWYQQALGQGPEFLTYFQNEAQLDKSGLPSDRFFAERPEGSVSTLKIQRTQQEDSAVYLCASSSRDSQETQYFGPGTRLLVL.

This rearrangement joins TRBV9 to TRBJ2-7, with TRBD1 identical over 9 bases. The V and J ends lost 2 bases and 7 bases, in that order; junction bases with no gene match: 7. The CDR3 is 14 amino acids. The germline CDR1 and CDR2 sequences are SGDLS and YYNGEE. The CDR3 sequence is CASSVSGTGYEQYF. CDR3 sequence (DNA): TGTGCCAGCAGCGTTTCCGGGACAGGGTATGAGCAGTACTTC.

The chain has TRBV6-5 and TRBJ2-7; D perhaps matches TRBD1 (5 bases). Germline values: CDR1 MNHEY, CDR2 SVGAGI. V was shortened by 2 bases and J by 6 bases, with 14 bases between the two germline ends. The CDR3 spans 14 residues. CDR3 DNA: TGTGCCAGCAGTTACGGCAGGGCGGCCGGCGAGCAGTACTTC. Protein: CASSYGRAAGEQYF.

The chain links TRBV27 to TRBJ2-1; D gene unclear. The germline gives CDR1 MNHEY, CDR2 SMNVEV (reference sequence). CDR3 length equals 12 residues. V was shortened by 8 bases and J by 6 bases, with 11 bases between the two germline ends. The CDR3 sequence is CASQRRGNEQFF. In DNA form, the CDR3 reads TGTGCCAGCCAACGGAGAGGCAATGAGCAGTTCTTC.

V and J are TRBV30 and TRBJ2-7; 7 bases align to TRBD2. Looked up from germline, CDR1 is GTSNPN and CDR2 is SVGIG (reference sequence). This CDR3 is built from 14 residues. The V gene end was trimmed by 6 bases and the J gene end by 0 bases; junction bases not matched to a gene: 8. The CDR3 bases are TGTGCCTGTCCTCGAGGCGGGAGCTCCTACGAGCAGTACTTC. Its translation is CACPRGGSSYEQYF.

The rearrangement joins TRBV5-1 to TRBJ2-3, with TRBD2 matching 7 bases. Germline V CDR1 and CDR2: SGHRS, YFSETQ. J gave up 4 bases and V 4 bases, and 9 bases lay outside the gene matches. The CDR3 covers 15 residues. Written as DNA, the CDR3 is TGCGCCAGCAGCCCGGCGGGGGATGTTGCAGATACGCAGTATTTT. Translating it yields CASSPAGDVADTQYF. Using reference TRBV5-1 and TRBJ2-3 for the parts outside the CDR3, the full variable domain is KAGVTQTPRYLIKTRGQQVTLSCSPISGHRSVSWYQQTPGQGLQFLFEYFSETQRNKGNFPGRFSGRQFSNSRSEMNVSTLELGDSALYLCASSPAGDVADTQYFGPGTRLTVL.

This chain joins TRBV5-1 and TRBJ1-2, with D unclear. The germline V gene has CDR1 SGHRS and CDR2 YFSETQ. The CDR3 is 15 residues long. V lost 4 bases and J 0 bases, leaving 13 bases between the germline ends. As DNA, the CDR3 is TGCGCCAGCAGCGCCAGGCGAGGGACTAACTATGGCTACACCTTC. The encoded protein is CASSARRGTNYGYTF.

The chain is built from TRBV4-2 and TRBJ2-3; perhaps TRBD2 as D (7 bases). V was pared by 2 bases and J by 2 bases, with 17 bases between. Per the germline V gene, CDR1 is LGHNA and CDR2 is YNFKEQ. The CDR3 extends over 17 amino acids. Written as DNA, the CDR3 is TGTGCCAGCAGCCAACCTTCCCAAGGGGGGGCCACAGATACGCAGTATTTT. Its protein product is CASSQPSQGGATDTQYF.

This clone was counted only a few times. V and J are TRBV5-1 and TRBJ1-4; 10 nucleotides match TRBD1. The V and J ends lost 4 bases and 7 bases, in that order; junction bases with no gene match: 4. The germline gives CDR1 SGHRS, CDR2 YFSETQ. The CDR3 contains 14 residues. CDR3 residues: CASSRDRGGEKLFF. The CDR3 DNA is TGCGCCAGCAGCCGGGACAGGGGTGGTGAAAAACTGTTTTTT.

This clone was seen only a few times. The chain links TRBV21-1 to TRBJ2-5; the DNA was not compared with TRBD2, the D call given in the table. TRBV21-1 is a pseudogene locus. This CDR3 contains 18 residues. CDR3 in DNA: TGTGCCAGCAGCATCGGGGTAGGCGGGAGGCTTCCCGAGGAGACCCAGTACTTC. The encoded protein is CASSIGVGGRLPEETQYF.

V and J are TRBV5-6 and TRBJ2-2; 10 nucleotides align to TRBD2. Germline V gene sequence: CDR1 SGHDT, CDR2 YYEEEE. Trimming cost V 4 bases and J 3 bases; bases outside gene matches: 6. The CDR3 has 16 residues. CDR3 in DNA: TGTGCCAGCAGCCAAGGTAGCGGGAGGTACACCGGGGAGCTGTTTTTT. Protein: CASSQGSGRYTGELFF.

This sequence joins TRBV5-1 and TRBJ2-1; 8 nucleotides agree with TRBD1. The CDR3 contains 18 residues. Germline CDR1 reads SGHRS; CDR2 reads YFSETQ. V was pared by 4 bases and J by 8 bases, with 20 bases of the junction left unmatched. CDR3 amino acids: CASSNNHNRGTSMDEQFF. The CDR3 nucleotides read TGCGCCAGCAGCAACAACCATAACAGGGGGACATCTATGGATGAGCAGTTCTTC.

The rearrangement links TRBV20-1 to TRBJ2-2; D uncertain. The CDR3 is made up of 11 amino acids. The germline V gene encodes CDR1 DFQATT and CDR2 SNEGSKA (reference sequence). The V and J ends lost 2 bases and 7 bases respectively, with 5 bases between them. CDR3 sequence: CSARSVGELFF. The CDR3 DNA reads TGCAGTGCTAGATCCGTCGGGGAGCTGTTTTTT.

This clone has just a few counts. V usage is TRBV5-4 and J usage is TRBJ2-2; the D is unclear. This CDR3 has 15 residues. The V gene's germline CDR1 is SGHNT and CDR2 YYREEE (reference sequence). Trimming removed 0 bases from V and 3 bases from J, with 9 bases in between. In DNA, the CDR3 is TGTGCCAGCAGCTTGGAGCGCGGTGACACCGGGGAGCTGTTTTTT. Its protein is CASSLERGDTGELFF.